Given below is one TCR beta chain in context. This clonotype was seen repeatedly, ten times or more. This receptor's antigen is unknown. No base-level quality is on record; no much larger clone is a single base apart. The sample originates from a study of early T cells in non-severe SARS-CoV-2 infection (dated by TCRdb to the early 2020s). At the level of the whole study: Because TCR sequencing was done on bulk RNA from unsorted whole blood, the alpha and beta chains could not be paired.

CDR1 MDHEN and CDR2 SYDVKM are derived from the germline V gene. V loses 5 bases at its end and J loses 7 bases; junction bases beyond the gene matches: 10. The CDR3 numbers 16 residues from cysteine through phenylalanine. Only the CDR3 DNA is retained, 48 bases long and in frame from the first base. A case-control design nested within a healthcare worker cohort in London, UK, was used, with weekly nasopharyngeal swab PCR tests and blood sampling performed. Healthcare workers were recruited between 23 and 31 March 2020, during the week of the UK lockdown, and were followed weekly for up to about 16 weeks. Library preparation was by 5' RACE. The data were produced on a NextSeq 500. Unique molecular identifiers were attached to individual cDNA molecules in the TCR library protocol so that sequencing error and PCR bias could be corrected. Both TCR alpha and beta chains were sequenced, and tight co-correlation was observed between alpha and beta sequence abundances in each sample. Turning to the authors' computational methods: V gene, J gene and CDR3 annotation of TCR sequences was performed with Decombinator V4. TCRs were defined as expanded if a significant change between any two time points was detected under a Poisson model with p below 0.0001. TCR abundances were normalised to the total number of TCRs sequenced per sample and expressed as counts per million. MAIT TCRs were defined by TRAV1-2 paired with TRAJ12, TRAJ20 or TRAJ33, and iNKT TCRs by TRAV10 paired with TRAJ18. A search of VDJdb, accessed on 1 November 2021, was run for TCRs annotated to CMV, EBV and SARS-CoV-2, with TCRs annotated for multiple antigens excluded. TCRdb reanalyzed the raw reads on its own, using fastp at Q25 for trimming and MiXCR for clone calling, and kept in-frame beta chains. Entries are consolidated by CDR3 protein sequence, retaining the most common genes and DNA. The V and J calls were determined by TCRdb, not by the authors. The sample contains about 31,000 distinct CDR3 sequences, roughly 7.1% of them found a single time. Of the sample, about 13% falls within the top ten clones.

Here is what the overall study found, with its caveats: VDJdb matching was skewed toward anti-spike CD8 responses, so virus-specific expansions were likely underestimated and private and CD4 specificities were missed.

The clonotype originates from an adult who was a healthcare worker with PCR-confirmed SARS-CoV-2 infection or an uninfected control (not recorded which). Sequencing was performed on whole blood, taken at baseline. The V and J genes are TRBV28 and TRBJ1-6, with 8 bases matching TRBD1. The DNA is as follows: TGTGCCAGCAGTCCACAGGGGGGATTTGGCAATTCACCCCTCCACTTT. Translated, it reads CASSPQGGFGNSPLHF.